A single sample is the source of the 25 T cell receptor beta chains below, sequenced in a study of beta chain features in type 1 diabetes (dated 2018 in TCRdb). The protocol used for the library was the immunoSEQ multiplex PCR assay. The entire isolated RNA was reverse transcribed using the High Capacity cDNA Reverse Transcription Kit, and thus expressed TCRB transcripts were sequenced. TCRdb carries this immuneACCESS record with in-frame sequences only. Its versions omit some clonotypes, under half of them owing to an unresolved V gene in the studies checked, with the rest unexplained. This sample has hundreds of thousands of clones in its table, and roughly 13% of those were observed once. Of the sample, 0.015% to 0.02% is held by the ten largest clones. The specimen sequenced was naive CD4+ T cells from blood. The sample's cell subset or site label, decoded: true naive CD4+ T cells. These receptors came from a man aged 18 to 29 in good health.

This clone was seen many times. The junction departs from germline at one end; a sequencing error may be responsible. The chain couples TRBV14 to TRBJ2-1; possibly TRBD2 for D (6 bases). The CDR3 extends over 13 amino acids. Germline V gene data show CDR1 as SGHDN and CDR2 as FVKESK. The CDR3 sequence is CASSQEGYDEQFF. CDR3 in DNA: TGTGCCAGCAGCCAGGAGGGCTACGATGAGCAGTTCTTC.

The V gene is TRBV5-1, the J gene TRBJ2-7; 8 bases agree with TRBD2. The CDR3 is made up of 15 amino acids. Germline-derived CDR1 and CDR2 are SGHRS and YFSETQ. The V segment lost 6 bases and the J segment 6 bases; nucleotides outside the gene matches: 14. The CDR3 DNA sequence: TGCGCCAGCATGGCACGAGCGGGGGCCAAAGGCGAGCAGTACTTC. It specifies CASMARAGAKGEQYF.

J is TRBJ2-5 and V is TRBV27, with D tentatively TRBD1 (6 bases). Between the trimmed V and J ends, which lost 6 bases and 5 bases, there was a span of 16 bases. Germline CDR1 is MNHEY and CDR2 is SMNVEV (reference sequence). The CDR3 consists of 14 residues. CDR3 loop: CASSLQGFGETQYF. The CDR3 DNA follows: TGTGCCAGCAGCTTACAGGGATTTGGTGAGACCCAGTACTTC.

This chain uses TRBV28 with TRBJ2-7, with TRBD1 matching 8 bases. Germline trimming cut 5 bases from V and 3 bases from J; bases unmatched to any gene: 3. Germline CDR1 and CDR2: MDHEN and SYDVKM. This CDR3 has 13 amino acids. The CDR3 here is CASSRTGNYEQYF. CDR3 in DNA: TGTGCCAGCAGTAGGACAGGGAACTACGAGCAGTACTTC.

The gene calls are TRBV28 and TRBJ1-2; 10 nucleotides agree with TRBD1. V gave up 6 bases and J gave up 5 bases; unmatched junction bases: 12. CDR1 and CDR2 from the germline V gene are MDHEN and SYDVKM. The CDR3 extends over 16 amino acids. CDR3 in DNA: TGTGCCAGCAGCGTACTCCGGGGGACAGGGGTTTATGGCTACACCTTC. It yields the protein CASSVLRGTGVYGYTF.

This clone appeared a few times. J is TRBJ2-1 and V is TRBV7-9, with 7 nucleotides matching TRBD1. The junction had 9 bases not matched to a gene; V was cut back by 1 base and J by 6 bases. This CDR3 region has 16 residues. Germline CDR1 SEHNR, CDR2 FQNEAQ (reference sequence). The DNA of the CDR3 is TGTGCCAGCAGCTTAGGAATGACAGGGAATGGCAATGAGCAGTTCTTC. This translates into CASSLGMTGNGNEQFF.

There are a few counts of this clone. This rearrangement joins TRBV18 to TRBJ1-2, with 8 bases aligning to TRBD1. This CDR3 contains 15 residues. V dropped 3 bases and J dropped 1; count of bases not matched to a gene: 4. Germline CDR1 reads KGHSH; CDR2 reads LQKENI. The CDR3: CASSPSTGDNYGYTF. CDR3 DNA sequence: TGTGCCAGCTCACCCTCGACAGGGGATAACTATGGCTACACCTTC. Based on the CDR3 plus reference TRBV18 and TRBJ1-2, the full variable domain is NAGVMQNPRHLVRRRGQEARLRCSPMKGHSHVYWYRQLPEEGLKFMVYLQKENIIDESGMPKERFSAEFPKEGPSILRIQQVVRGDSAAYFCASSPSTGDNYGYTFGSGTRLTVV.

This clone was seen a few times. This chain uses TRBV18 with TRBJ2-7; 7 nucleotides match TRBD1. This CDR3 has 17 residues. V lost 1 base, J lost 2 bases, and 11 bases stayed unmatched. Germline V gives CDR1 KGHSH, CDR2 LQKENI. CDR3 nucleotides: TGTGCCAGCTCACCACGCACCGGGACAGCCTTAACCTACGAGCAGTACTTC. Translating gives CASSPRTGTALTYEQYF.

The chain recombines TRBV28 with TRBJ2-7, with no clear D. The CDR3 totals 12 residues. The V end lost 5 bases, the J end lost 11 bases, and 16 bases lay between the germline ends. From germline, CDR1 is MDHEN and CDR2 SYDVKM. The CDR3 region is CASSGLWAWEYF. The CDR3 DNA is TGTGCCAGCAGTGGGCTATGGGCCTGGGAGTACTTC. Full variable domain (outside the CDR3, taken from reference TRBV28 and TRBJ2-7): DVKVTQSSRYLVKRTGEKVFLECVQDMDHENMFWYRQDPGLGLRLIYFSYDVKMKEKGDIPEGYSVSREKKERFSLILESASTNQTSMYLCASSGLWAWEYFGPGTRLTVT.

This clone has a handful of counts. The J gene is TRBJ1-1, the V gene TRBV6-1, with 8 bases fitting TRBD1. Germline lookup yields CDR1 MNHNS and CDR2 SASEGT. Trimming at V came to 1 base and at J to 5 bases, leaving 6 bases not matched to a gene. The CDR3 covers 15 residues. CDR3 region: CASSEGQGMDTEAFF. CDR3 DNA: TGTGCCAGCAGTGAAGGACAGGGGATGGATACTGAAGCTTTCTTT.

The J gene is TRBJ1-1, the V gene TRBV6-1; D not certain. V gave up 6 bases and J gave up 3 bases, with 14 bases separating them. The CDR3 has 14 residues. Germline-derived CDR1 and CDR2 are MNHNS and SASEGT. CDR3 amino acids: CASRGLRRYTEAFF. CDR3 bases: TGTGCCAGCAGGGGCCTGAGACGGTACACTGAAGCTTTCTTT.

This chain connects TRBV7-8 to TRBJ1-5; D unresolved. V was clipped by 4 bases and J by 7 bases, with 8 bases between them. The CDR3 consists of 12 residues. Germline V gives CDR1 SGHVS, CDR2 FQNEAQ. The CDR3 spells CASSSLTQPQHF. CDR3 sequence (DNA): TGTGCCAGCAGCTCCCTAACCCAGCCCCAGCATTTT. Drawing the rest from reference TRBV7-8 and TRBJ1-5, the complete variable domain is GAGVSQSPRYKVAKRGQDVALRCDPISGHVSLFWYQQALGQGPEFLTYFQNEAQLDKSGLPSDRFFAERPEGSVSTLKIQRTQQEDSAVYLCASSSLTQPQHFGDGTRLSIL.

The chain links TRBV29-1 to TRBJ2-6; D is perhaps TRBD1 (5 bases). This CDR3 has 20 amino acids. Trimming left V 0 bases short and J 0 bases short, with 21 bases between. Germline CDR1 is SQVTM and CDR2 is ANQGSEA. The CDR3 DNA is TGCAGCGTTGAAGATCCCCTAACCAGGGTCGACCTCTCTGGGGCCAACGTCCTGACTTTC. As protein: CSVEDPLTRVDLSGANVLTF. Combining the CDR3 with reference TRBV29-1 and TRBJ2-6 gives the whole variable domain SAVISQKPSRDICQRGTSLTIQCQVDSQVTMMFWYRQQPGQSLTLIATANQGSEATYESGFVIDKFPISRPNLTFSTLTVSNMSPEDSSIYLCSVEDPLTRVDLSGANVLTFGAGSRLTVL.

The rearrangement links TRBV9 to TRBJ2-1, with TRBD1 identical over 10 bases. The germline gives CDR1 SGDLS, CDR2 YYNGEE. There are 15 residues in the CDR3. Trimming at V came to 5 bases and at J to 12 bases, leaving 14 bases not matched to a gene. The CDR3, as DNA: TGTGCCAGCAGTCGGGCGGGACAGGGGACCCGGGGGCAGTTCTTC. Its translation is CASSRAGQGTRGQFF. The variable domain in full, with the rest retrieved from reference TRBV9 and TRBJ2-1, is DSGVTQTPKHLITATGQRVTLRCSPRSGDLSVYWYQQSLDQGLQFLIQYYNGEERAKGNILERFSAQQFPDLHSELNLSSLELGDSALYFCASSRAGQGTRGQFFGPGTRLTVL.

The rearrangement uses TRBV7-9 and TRBJ2-3; D is unresolved. The CDR3 is made up of 12 amino acids. The germline V gene encodes CDR1 SEHNR and CDR2 FQNEAQ (reference sequence). V gave up 5 bases and J gave up 0 bases, with 3 bases separating them. CDR3 in DNA: TGTGCCAGCAGCCTAAGCACAGATACGCAGTATTTT. It yields the protein CASSLSTDTQYF. The complete variable domain, with remaining parts taken from reference TRBV7-9 and TRBJ2-3, reads DTGVSQNPRHKITKRGQNVTFRCDPISEHNRLYWYRQTLGQGPEFLTYFQNEAQLEKSRLLSDRFSAERPKGSFSTLEIQRTEQGDSAMYLCASSLSTDTQYFGPGTRLTVL.

In its sample, this clone was seen a few times. The gene calls are TRBV11-2 and TRBJ2-1, with a tentative D call TRBD2 (5 bases). Per the germline V gene, CDR1 is SGHAT and CDR2 is FQNNGV. The length of the CDR3 is 15 residues. V shed 0 bases and J shed 3 bases, with 9 bases lying between them. The CDR3 DNA reads as TGTGCCAGCAGCTTAGACGGGGTGAGCTACAATGAGCAGTTCTTC. This gives the protein CASSLDGVSYNEQFF.

This clone was seen only a few times. The rearrangement uses TRBV9 and TRBJ1-1, with a tentative D call TRBD1 (6 bases). The CDR3 has 13 amino acids. V was cut by 3 bases and J by 10 bases, with 16 bases left in between. Germline assignment: CDR1 SGDLS and CDR2 YYNGEE. CDR3 sequence: CASSAGHDRGAFF. In DNA form, the CDR3 reads TGTGCCAGCAGCGCGGGACACGATCGGGGAGCTTTCTTT.

The rearrangement joins TRBV18 to TRBJ2-1; TRBD1 matches at 8 bases. Losses at the gene ends were 3 bases for V and 6 bases for J; bases not matched to a gene: 7. Germline lookup yields CDR1 KGHSH and CDR2 LQKENI. The CDR3 is made up of 15 amino acids. The CDR3 reads CASSPGQGAVNEQFF. The CDR3 DNA sequence: TGTGCCAGCTCACCGGGTCAGGGGGCAGTCAATGAGCAGTTCTTC.

Of note for this clone: A read error may account for a junction end that differs from germline. The rearrangement joins TRBV4-1 to TRBJ1-4; D gene uncertain. The CDR3 consists of 16 residues. Germline-derived CDR1 and CDR2 are MGHRA and YSYEKL. The CDR3 bases are TGCGCCAGCAGCCGAGACACGGGAGCAGCTAAGGAAAAACTGTTTTTT. Translated, it gives CASSRDTGAAKEKLFF.

This chain links TRBV5-1 with TRBJ1-5, with TRBD1 as a possible D gene (6 bases). Looked up from germline, CDR1 is SGHRS and CDR2 is YFSETQ. This CDR3 is built from 15 residues. Between the trimmed V and J ends, which lost 3 bases and 5 bases, there was a span of 15 bases. CDR3 nucleotide sequence: TGCGCCAGCAGCTCCCCAAGGGGGGGCTATCAGCCCCAGCATTTT. Protein product: CASSSPRGGYQPQHF. The full variable domain, rest sourced from reference TRBV5-1 and TRBJ1-5, is KAGVTQTPRYLIKTRGQQVTLSCSPISGHRSVSWYQQTPGQGLQFLFEYFSETQRNKGNFPGRFSGRQFSNSRSEMNVSTLELGDSALYLCASSSPRGGYQPQHFGDGTRLSIL.

The J gene is TRBJ1-4, the V gene TRBV7-2; TRBD1 matches at 8 bases. CDR3 length equals 14 residues. Germline CDR1 reads SGHTA; CDR2 reads FQGNSA. V gave up 5 bases and J gave up 7 bases; unmatched junction bases: 6. Written as DNA, the CDR3 is TGTGCCAGCAGCATCGACAGGGGTGGTGAAAAACTGTTTTTT. This sequence encodes CASSIDRGGEKLFF.

This clone was counted between two and nine times. The genes are TRBV5-4 and TRBJ2-5; 14 positions match TRBD2. V was pared by 4 bases and J by 3 bases, with 2 bases of the junction left unmatched. The CDR3 length is 15 residues. CDR1 SGHNT and CDR2 YYREEE come from the germline V gene (reference sequence). Here the CDR3 DNA reads TGTGCCAGCAGCAGGACTAGCGGGGGGAAAGAGACCCAGTACTTC. Its protein product is CASSRTSGGKETQYF.

The chain recombines TRBV9 with TRBJ2-1; perhaps TRBD2 as D (6 bases). The germline V and J ends were trimmed by 4 bases and 4 bases, with 15 bases remaining between them. This CDR3 is built from 15 residues. The germline V gene has CDR1 SGDLS and CDR2 YYNGEE. DNA for the CDR3: TGTGCCAGCAGCACCACGGGAGTACCATACAATGAGCAGTTCTTC. As protein: CASSTTGVPYNEQFF.

This clone has only a few counts. The V call is TRBV29-1, the J call TRBJ2-7; tentative D call: TRBD2 (5 bases). V shed 3 bases and J shed 11 bases, with 14 bases lying between them. Germline-derived CDR1 and CDR2 are SQVTM and ANQGSEA. CDR3 size: 11 residues. The CDR3 loop reads CSVEVGDQEYF. DNA for the CDR3: TGCAGCGTTGAGGTGGGAGATCAGGAGTACTTC.

This clone has just a few counts. The rearrangement joins TRBV7-2 to TRBJ1-6; D uncertain. This CDR3 contains 16 residues. The germline V gene encodes CDR1 SGHTA and CDR2 FQGNSA. The V and J ends lost 1 base and 9 bases respectively, with 16 bases between them. The CDR3 loop is CASSLVGPQATSPLHF. The CDR3 coding sequence is TGTGCCAGCAGCTTAGTAGGCCCCCAGGCTACTTCACCCCTCCACTTT. Variable domain in full (rest from reference TRBV7-2 and TRBJ1-6): GAGVSQSPSNKVTEKGKDVELRCDPISGHTALYWYRQSLGQGLEFLIYFQGNSAPDKSGLPSDRFSAERTGGSVSTLTIQRTQQEDSAVYLCASSLVGPQATSPLHFGNGTRLTVT.